This record looks at one TCR beta chain sequence and its context. As processed by the authors: Amplification of reference gene primers was used by the study to estimate nucleated cell counts. Repertoires were generated with immunoSEQ multiplex PCR, while TCRdb's copy carries only in-frame clones and drops some. The DNA gave D and trimming, while V, J and clone size come from that table. This table has about 330,000 clones, 89% appearing once. CDR1 MGHRA and CDR2 YSYEKL come from the germline V gene. Trimming at V came to 3 bases and at J to 1 base, leaving 2 bases not matched to a gene. The CDR3 extends over 15 amino acids. The sample is drawn from a study of blood T cell repertoires in COVID-19. Study details: Both acute and convalescent COVID-19 samples were obtained from the United States, Italy and Spain. Sample material is recorded as cDNA or gDNA derived from T cells, B-cell-depleted T cells, or PBMCs.

The source material was peripheral blood. The TCR comes from a man younger than 35 who had recovered from COVID-19. The chain carries TRBV4-1 and TRBJ2-2; 7 bases agree with TRBD1. The DNA of the CDR3 is TGCGCCAGCAGCCACCGGACAGGGAACACCGGGGAGCTGTTTTTT. This encodes CASSHRTGNTGELFF.